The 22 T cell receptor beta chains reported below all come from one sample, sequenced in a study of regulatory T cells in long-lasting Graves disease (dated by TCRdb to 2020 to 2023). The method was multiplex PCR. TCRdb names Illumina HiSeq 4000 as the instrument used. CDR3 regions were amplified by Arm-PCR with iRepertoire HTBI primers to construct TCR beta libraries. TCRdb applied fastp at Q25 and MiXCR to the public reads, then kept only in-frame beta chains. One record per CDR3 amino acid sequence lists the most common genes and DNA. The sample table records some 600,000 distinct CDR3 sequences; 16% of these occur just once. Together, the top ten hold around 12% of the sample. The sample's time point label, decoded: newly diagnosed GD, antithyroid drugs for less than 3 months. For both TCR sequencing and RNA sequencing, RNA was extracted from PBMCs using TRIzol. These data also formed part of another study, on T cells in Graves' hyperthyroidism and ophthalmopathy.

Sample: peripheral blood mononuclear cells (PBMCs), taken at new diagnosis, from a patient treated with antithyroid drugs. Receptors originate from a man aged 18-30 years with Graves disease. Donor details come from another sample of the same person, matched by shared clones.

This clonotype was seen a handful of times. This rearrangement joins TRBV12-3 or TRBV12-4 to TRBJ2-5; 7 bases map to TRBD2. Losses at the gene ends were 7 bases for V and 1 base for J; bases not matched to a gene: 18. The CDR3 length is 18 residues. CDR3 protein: CASTTREGTWRSQETQYF. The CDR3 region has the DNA TGTGCCAGCACCACGAGGGAGGGAACGTGGAGGAGCCAAGAGACCCAGTACTTC.

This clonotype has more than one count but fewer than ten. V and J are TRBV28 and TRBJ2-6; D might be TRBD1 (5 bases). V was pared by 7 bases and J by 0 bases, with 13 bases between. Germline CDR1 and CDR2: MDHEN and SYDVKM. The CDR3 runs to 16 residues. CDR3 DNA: TGTGCCAGCACCCTGGACACGGACTCTGGGGCCAACGTCCTGACTTTC. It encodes CASTLDTDSGANVLTF.

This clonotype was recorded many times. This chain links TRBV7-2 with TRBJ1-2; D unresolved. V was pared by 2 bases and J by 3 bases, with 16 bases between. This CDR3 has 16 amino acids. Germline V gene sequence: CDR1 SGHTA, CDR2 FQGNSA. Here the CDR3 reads CASSLPVGLLDYGYTF. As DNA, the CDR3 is TGTGCCAGCAGCTTACCGGTCGGGCTATTGGACTATGGCTACACCTTC.

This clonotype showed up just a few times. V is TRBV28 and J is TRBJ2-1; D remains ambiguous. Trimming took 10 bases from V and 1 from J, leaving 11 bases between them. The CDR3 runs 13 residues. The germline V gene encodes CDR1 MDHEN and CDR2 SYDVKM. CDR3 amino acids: CATGSFSYNEQFF. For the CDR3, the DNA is TGTGCCACCGGGTCCTTTTCCTACAATGAGCAGTTCTTC.

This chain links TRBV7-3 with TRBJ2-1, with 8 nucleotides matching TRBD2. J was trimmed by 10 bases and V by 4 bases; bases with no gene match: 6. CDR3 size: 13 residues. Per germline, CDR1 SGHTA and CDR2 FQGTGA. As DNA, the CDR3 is TGTGCCAGCAGCTCCCTTGGCGGGAGGGAGCAGTTCTTC. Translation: CASSSLGGREQFF.

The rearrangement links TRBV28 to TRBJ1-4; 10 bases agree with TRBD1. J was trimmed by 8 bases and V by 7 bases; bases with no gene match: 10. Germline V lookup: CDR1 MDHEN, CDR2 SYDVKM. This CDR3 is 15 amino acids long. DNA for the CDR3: TGTGCCAGCACACGGAGGGGGACAGGGGCCGAAAAACTGTTTTTT. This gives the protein CASTRRGTGAEKLFF. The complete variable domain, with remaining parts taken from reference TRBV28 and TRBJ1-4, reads DVKVTQSSRYLVKRTGEKVFLECVQDMDHENMFWYRQDPGLGLRLIYFSYDVKMKEKGDIPEGYSVSREKKERFSLILESASTNQTSMYLCASTRRGTGAEKLFFGSGTQLSVL.

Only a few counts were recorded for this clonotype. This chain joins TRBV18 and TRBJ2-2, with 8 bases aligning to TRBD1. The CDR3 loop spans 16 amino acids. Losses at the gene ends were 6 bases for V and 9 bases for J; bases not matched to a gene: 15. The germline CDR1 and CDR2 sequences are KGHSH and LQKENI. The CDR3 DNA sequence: TGTGCCAGCTCGCTTACGACCGGGACAGGCATCCGGGAGCTGTTTTTT. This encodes CASSLTTGTGIRELFF.

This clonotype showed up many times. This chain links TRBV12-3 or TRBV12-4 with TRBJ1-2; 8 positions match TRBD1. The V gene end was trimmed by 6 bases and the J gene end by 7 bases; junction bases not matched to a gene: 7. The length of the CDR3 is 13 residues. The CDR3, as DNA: TGTGCCAGCAGCTTAAACAGGGGGTCTGGCTACACCTTC. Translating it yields CASSLNRGSGYTF.

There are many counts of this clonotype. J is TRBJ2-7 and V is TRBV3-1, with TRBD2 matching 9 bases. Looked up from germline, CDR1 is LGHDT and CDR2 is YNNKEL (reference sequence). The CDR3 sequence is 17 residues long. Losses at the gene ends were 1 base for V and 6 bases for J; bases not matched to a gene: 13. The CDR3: CASSQVALSGRVSEQYF. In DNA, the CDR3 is TGTGCCAGCAGCCAAGTCGCCCTTAGCGGGAGAGTCAGCGAGCAGTACTTC.

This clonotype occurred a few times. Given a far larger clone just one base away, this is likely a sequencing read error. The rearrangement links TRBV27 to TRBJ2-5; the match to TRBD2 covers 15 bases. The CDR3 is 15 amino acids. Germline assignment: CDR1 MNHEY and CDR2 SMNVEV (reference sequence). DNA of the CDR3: TGTGCCAGCAGTTTAGCCGGACTAGCGGGAGGGCCAAAGCTCTTC. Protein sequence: CASSLAGLAGGPKLF.

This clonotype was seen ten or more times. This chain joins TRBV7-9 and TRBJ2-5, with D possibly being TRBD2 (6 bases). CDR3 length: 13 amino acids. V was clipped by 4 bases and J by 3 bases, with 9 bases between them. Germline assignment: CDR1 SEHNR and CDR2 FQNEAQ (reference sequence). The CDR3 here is CASSSTREETQYF. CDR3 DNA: TGTGCCAGCAGCTCGACTAGGGAAGAGACCCAGTACTTC.

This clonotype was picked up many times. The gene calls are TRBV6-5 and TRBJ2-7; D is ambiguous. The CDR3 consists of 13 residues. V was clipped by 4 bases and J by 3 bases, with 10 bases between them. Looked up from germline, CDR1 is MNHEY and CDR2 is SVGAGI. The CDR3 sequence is CASSSGAYYEQYF. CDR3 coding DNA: TGTGCCAGCAGTTCTGGCGCCTACTACGAGCAGTACTTC.

In DNA, the CDR3 is TGTGCCAGTAGTGCCGGGACAGGGGCAGGGGACATTCAGTACTTC. Translated, it gives CASSAGTGAGDIQYF. The chain carries TRBV19 and TRBJ2-4, with TRBD1 identical over 10 bases. This CDR3 spans 15 amino acids. After removal of 5 bases from V and 8 bases from J, the junction contained 9 bases not matched to a gene. Looked up from germline, CDR1 is LNHDA and CDR2 is SQIVND (reference sequence).

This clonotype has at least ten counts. CDR3 sequence reads: CASSLPAGGSNEQFF. CDR3 nucleotide sequence: TGTGCCAGCAGTTTACCCGCGGGAGGTAGCAATGAGCAGTTCTTC. The V gene is TRBV28, the J gene TRBJ2-1; 8 bases match TRBD2. CDR1 is MDHEN, CDR2 SYDVKM, per germline. The CDR3 has 15 amino acids. The ends lost 2 bases at V and 6 bases at J; junction bases unmatched: 6.

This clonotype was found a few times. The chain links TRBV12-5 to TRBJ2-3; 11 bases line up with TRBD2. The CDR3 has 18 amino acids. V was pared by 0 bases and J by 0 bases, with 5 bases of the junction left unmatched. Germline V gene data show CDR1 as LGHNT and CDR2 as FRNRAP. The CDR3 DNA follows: TGTGCTAGTGGTTTGGTACATAGCGGGGGGGCAAGCACAGATACGCAGTATTTT. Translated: CASGLVHSGGASTDTQYF.

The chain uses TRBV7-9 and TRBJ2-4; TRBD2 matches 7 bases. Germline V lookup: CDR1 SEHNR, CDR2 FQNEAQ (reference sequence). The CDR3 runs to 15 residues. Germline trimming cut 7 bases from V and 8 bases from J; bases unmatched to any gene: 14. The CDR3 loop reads CASTTRGGSADIQYF. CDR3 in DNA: TGTGCCAGCACCACGCGGGGCGGGAGTGCGGACATTCAGTACTTC.

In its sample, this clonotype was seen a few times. The CDR3 DNA reads TGTGCCAGCATAGCCAGGGCGTCCTACGAGCAGTACTTC. Its translation is CASIARASYEQYF. The chain combines TRBV2 with TRBJ2-7, with a possible D match to TRBD1 (5 bases). This CDR3 has 13 amino acids. Germline CDR1 reads SNHLY; CDR2 reads FYNNEI. The ends were cut back, 7 bases at V and 1 base at J, with 11 bases in the middle.

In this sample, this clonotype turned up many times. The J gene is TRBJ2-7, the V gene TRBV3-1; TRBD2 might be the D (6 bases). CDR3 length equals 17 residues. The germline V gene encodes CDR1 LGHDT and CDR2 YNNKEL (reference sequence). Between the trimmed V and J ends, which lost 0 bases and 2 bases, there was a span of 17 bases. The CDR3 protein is CASSQEIAGPATYEQYF. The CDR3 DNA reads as TGTGCCAGCAGCCAAGAAATCGCGGGACCAGCCACCTACGAGCAGTACTTC.

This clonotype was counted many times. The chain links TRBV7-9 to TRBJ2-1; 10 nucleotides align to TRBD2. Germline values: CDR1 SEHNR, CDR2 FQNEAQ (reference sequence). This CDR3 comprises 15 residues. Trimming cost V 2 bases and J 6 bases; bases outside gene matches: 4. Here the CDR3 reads CASSLLAGAGNEQFF. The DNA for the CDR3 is TGTGCCAGCAGCTTACTAGCGGGGGCGGGCAATGAGCAGTTCTTC.

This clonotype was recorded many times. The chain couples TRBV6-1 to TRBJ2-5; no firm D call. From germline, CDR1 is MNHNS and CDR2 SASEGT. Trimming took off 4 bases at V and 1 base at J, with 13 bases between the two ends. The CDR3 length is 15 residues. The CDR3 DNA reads TGTGCCAGCAGTGCCCAAGTTCTAGGCCAAGAGACCCAGTACTTC. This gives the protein CASSAQVLGQETQYF.

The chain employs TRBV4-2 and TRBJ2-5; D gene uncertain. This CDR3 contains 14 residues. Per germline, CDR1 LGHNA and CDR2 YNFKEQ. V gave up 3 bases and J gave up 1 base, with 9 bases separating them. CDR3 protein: CASSHLGIQETQYF. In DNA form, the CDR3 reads TGTGCCAGCAGCCATTTGGGCATCCAAGAGACCCAGTACTTC.

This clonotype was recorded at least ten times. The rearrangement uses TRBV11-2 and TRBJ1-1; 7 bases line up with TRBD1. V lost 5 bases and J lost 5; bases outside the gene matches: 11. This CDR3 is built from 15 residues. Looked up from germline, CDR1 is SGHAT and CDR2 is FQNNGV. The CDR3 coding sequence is TGTGCCAGCAGCCCGAACAGGGAGGGGGCTACTGAAGCTTTCTTT. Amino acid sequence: CASSPNREGATEAFF.